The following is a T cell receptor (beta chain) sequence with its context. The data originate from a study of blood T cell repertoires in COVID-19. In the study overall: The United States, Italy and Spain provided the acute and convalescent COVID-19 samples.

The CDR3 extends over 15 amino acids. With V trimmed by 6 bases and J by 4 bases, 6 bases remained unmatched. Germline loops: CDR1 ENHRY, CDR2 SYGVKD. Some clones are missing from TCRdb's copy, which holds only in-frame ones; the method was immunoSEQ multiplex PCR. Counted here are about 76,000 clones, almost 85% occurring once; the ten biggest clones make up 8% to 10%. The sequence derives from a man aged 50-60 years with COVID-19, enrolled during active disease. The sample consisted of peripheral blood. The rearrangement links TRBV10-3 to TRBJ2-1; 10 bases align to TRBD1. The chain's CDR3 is CAIRGGDRGYNEQFF. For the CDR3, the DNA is TGTGCCATCAGGGGAGGGGACAGGGGTTACAATGAGCAGTTCTTC.